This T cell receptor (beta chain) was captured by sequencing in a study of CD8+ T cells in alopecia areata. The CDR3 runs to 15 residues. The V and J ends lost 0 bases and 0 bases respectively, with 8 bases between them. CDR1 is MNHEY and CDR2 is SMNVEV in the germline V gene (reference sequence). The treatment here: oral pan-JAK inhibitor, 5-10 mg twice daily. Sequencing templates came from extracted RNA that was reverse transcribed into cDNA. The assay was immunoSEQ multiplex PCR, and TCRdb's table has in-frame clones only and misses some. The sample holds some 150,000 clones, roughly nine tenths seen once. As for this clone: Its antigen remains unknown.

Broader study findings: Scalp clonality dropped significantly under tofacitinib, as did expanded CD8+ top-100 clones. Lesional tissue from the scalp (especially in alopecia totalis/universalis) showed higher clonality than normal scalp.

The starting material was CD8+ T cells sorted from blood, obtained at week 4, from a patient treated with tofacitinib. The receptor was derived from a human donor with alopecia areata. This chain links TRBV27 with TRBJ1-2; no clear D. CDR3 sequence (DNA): TGTGCCAGCAGTTTATCGTACCTCCCTAACTATGGCTACACCTTC. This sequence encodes CASSLSYLPNYGYTF.